Sequencing of this T cell receptor (beta chain) was carried out in a study of T cells expressing NK-cell markers. Germline V CDR1 and CDR2: SNHLY, FYNNEI. This CDR3 is built from 14 residues. TCRdb processed the 5' RACE reads again and assigns one entry to each CDR3 protein, with no DNA. This sample's table has a few hundred thousand distinct CDR3 sequences. The rearrangement joins TRBV2 to TRBJ1-2; as DNA is missing, the TRBD1 call by TCRdb cannot be tested. The source of this sequence is a man aged 18 to 70 in good health. What was sequenced was blood T cells: a sorted CD56 or NKG2C T cell subset, CD4+ or CD8+ T cells, or bulk PBMC T cells (not recorded which). This CDR3 reads CASSEGTAFYGYTF.